This T cell receptor beta chain was observed in a study of neurological immune-mediated disorders. Broader study findings: Falling below healthy controls, multiple sclerosis showed the least TCR clonal expansion, while HTLV-1-associated myelopathy showed the most.

This clonotype was seen ten or more times. Its antigen remains unidentified. This sample's time point: technical triplicate 2. The starting material, 2 million PBMCs stored at -80 C, gave rise to the unsorted libraries. TCRdb reprocessed the 5' RACE reads via MiXCR and lists one record per CDR3 protein. Among tens of thousands of distinct CDR3 sequences listed, about 25% were seen once. Sequenced sample: PBMCs. This clonotype was obtained from a man aged 55 to 69 with HTLV-1-associated myelopathy (HAM/TSP).

CDR3 nucleotides: TGTGCCAGCAGTATTAGCGGGCTGGCAGATACGCAGTATTTT. Protein product: CASSISGLADTQYF. The rearrangement joins TRBV12-3 or TRBV12-4 to TRBJ2-3; 7 nucleotides agree with TRBD2. With V trimmed by 5 bases and J by 4 bases, 6 bases remained unmatched. This CDR3 contains 14 residues.